This T cell receptor beta chain comes out of a study of control samples from healthy donors and cancer patients (dated by TCRdb to 2018 to 2020). On this clone itself: There is no known antigen for this receptor. No clone much larger than this one lies a single base away; base qualities are absent.

The method was the immunoSEQ multiplex PCR assay. Held by TCRdb, this immuneACCESS table contains in-frame sequences only and omits some clones. Under half of the omission traces to an unresolved V gene where checked; the cause of the rest is unknown. This sample holds roughly 170,000 clones; about 93% were observed only once. Together, the top ten hold about 4% of the sample. CDR1 SGHAT and CDR2 FQNNGV are derived from the germline V gene. Deletion took 7 bases off V and 0 bases off J, with a span of 19 bases between the germline ends. The CDR3 covers 18 residues, taking in both the cysteine and the phenylalanine. Left in the record is the CDR3 DNA by itself, 54 bases read in frame from the first base.

This TCR derives from a woman in her sixties in good health. The rearranged segments are TRBV11-2 and TRBJ2-6; the D segment cannot be called with confidence. The sample comprised blood. The CDR3 region reads CASTSRPPETSGANVLTF. The DNA sequence reads TGTGCCAGCACCTCACGACCACCCGAAACCTCTGGGGCCAACGTCCTGACTTTC.